Listed here are 30 T cell receptor beta chains from one sample, sequenced in a study of T cell repertoires in cytomegalovirus infection. MiXCR, run by TCRdb on the reads, gives a single entry per CDR3 protein. In the table there are 600,000 to 700,000 distinct CDR3 sequences, around a third of which are singletons. No antigen has been identified for these receptors. The source was cultured PBMCs, collected from culture after CMV antigen stimulation. All receptors derive from a human donor in good health (CMV status not recorded). Some clones in this sample may be carry-over from other donors' samples.

The rearrangement links TRBV6-5 to TRBJ2-2, with D uncertain. The CDR3 runs to 16 residues. In germline, CDR1 is MNHEY, CDR2 SVGAGI. V was trimmed by 5 bases and J by 3 bases, leaving 16 bases between them. The CDR3 protein is CASSIRASFYTGELFF. Written as DNA, the CDR3 is TGTGCCAGCAGTATCCGAGCGTCCTTTTACACCGGGGAGCTGTTTTTT.

This clonotype was observed a handful of times. The gene calls are TRBV19 and TRBJ2-6; either TRBD1 or TRBD2 may fit D (5 bases each). CDR1 and CDR2 from the germline V gene are LNHDA and SQIVND (reference sequence). V was shortened by 5 bases and J by 3 bases, with 11 bases between the two germline ends. CDR3 length equals 15 residues. CDR3 sequence (DNA): TGTGCCAGTAGTGGCAGGGAGTTTGGGGCCAACGTCCTGACTTTC. This encodes CASSGREFGANVLTF.

This clonotype was seen a handful of times. The chain joins TRBV12-3 or TRBV12-4 to TRBJ2-7, with D possibly being TRBD2 (6 bases). The CDR3 contains 16 residues. Trimming pared 2 bases from V and 3 bases from J, leaving 17 bases between. The CDR3 loop reads CASSLREREVSYEQYF. CDR3 sequence (DNA): TGTGCCAGCAGTTTACGTGAGAGGGAGGTGAGCTACGAGCAGTACTTC.

The chain has TRBV18 and TRBJ1-5; D is ambiguous. The germline gives CDR1 KGHSH, CDR2 LQKENI. The ends were cut back, 3 bases at V and 3 bases at J, with 6 bases in the middle. The CDR3 loop spans 13 amino acids. This CDR3 is CASSPGDNQPQHF. The CDR3 region has the DNA TGTGCCAGCTCACCTGGGGACAATCAGCCCCAGCATTTT.

This clonotype appeared a few times. The chain joins TRBV19 to TRBJ1-6, with 8 bases fitting TRBD1. The germline gives CDR1 LNHDA, CDR2 SQIVND (reference sequence). V lost 0 bases, J lost 6 bases, and 1 base stayed unmatched. The CDR3 is 15 residues long. This chain's CDR3 is CASSIEDRGNSPLHF. The CDR3 DNA reads as TGTGCCAGTAGTATAGAAGACAGGGGTAATTCACCCCTCCACTTT.

This clonotype was found once. This chain uses TRBV7-9 with TRBJ2-1, with 10 bases that match TRBD1. The J segment lost 10 bases and the V segment lost 5 bases, leaving 11 bases of the junction unmatched. The CDR3 contains 15 residues. Germline loops: CDR1 SEHNR, CDR2 FQNEAQ (reference sequence). The CDR3 loop reads CASSPPPTGGGEQFF. CDR3 in DNA: TGTGCCAGCAGCCCCCCCCCGACAGGGGGCGGAGAGCAGTTCTTC.

This clonotype was observed a few times. V usage is TRBV6-6 and J usage is TRBJ1-5; no reliable D call. The CDR3 loop spans 14 amino acids. V was clipped by 10 bases and J by 7 bases, with 20 bases between them. Germline V gene lookup returns CDR1 MNHNY and CDR2 SVGAGI (reference sequence). DNA of the CDR3: TGTGCCACCACTCAGACGACGGTGGCCCAGCCCCAGCATTTT. It translates to CATTQTTVAQPQHF.

V and J are TRBV6-8 and TRBJ2-3; D might be TRBD1 (6 bases). The germline CDR1 and CDR2 sequences are MNHGY and SAAAGT. Trimming removed 10 bases from V and 6 bases from J, with 17 bases in between. The CDR3 runs 13 residues. The CDR3 DNA sequence: TGTGCCAACAGAGTCCACAGGGTGGATACGCAGTATTTT. Protein: CANRVHRVDTQYF.

A note on this clonotype: Since a much larger clone is just one base distant, this may be a read error. The genes are TRBV7-9 and TRBJ2-3; TRBD2 might be the D (6 bases). Germline-derived CDR1 and CDR2 are SEHNR and FQNEAQ (reference sequence). The CDR3 is 13 amino acids. CDR3: CASRRGVTDKQYF. As DNA, the CDR3 is TGTGCCAGCAGGCGCGGGGTAACAGATAAGCAGTATTTT.

This clonotype was detected a few times. This rearrangement joins TRBV11-2 to TRBJ1-3; unclear D gene. Trimming cost V 5 bases and J 4 bases, with 15 bases left between them. CDR1 is SGHAT and CDR2 is FQNNGV in the germline V gene. This CDR3 is 15 amino acids long. Here the CDR3 reads CASSVNHGIGNTIYF. CDR3 sequence (DNA): TGTGCCAGCAGCGTAAATCACGGAATCGGAAACACCATATATTTT.

This clonotype is a singleton in its sample. The chain combines TRBV6-2 or TRBV6-3 with TRBJ1-1; unclear D gene. V was clipped by 3 bases and J by 6 bases, with 8 bases between them. The V gene's germline CDR1 is MNHEY and CDR2 SVGEGT. CDR3 size: 12 residues. The CDR3 DNA is TGTGCCAGCAGTTATGTTAGGGCTGAAGCTTTCTTT. This sequence encodes CASSYVRAEAFF.

The J gene is TRBJ2-3, the V gene TRBV6-5, with 8 bases aligning to TRBD2. The CDR3 extends over 14 amino acids. Germline V gives CDR1 MNHEY, CDR2 SVGAGI. The J segment lost 5 bases and the V segment lost 5 bases, leaving 6 bases of the junction unmatched. CDR3 sequence reads: CASSRGGTGDTQYF. CDR3 nucleotide sequence: TGTGCCAGCAGTCGGGGGGGAACGGGAGATACGCAGTATTTT.

The J gene is TRBJ2-1, the V gene TRBV7-2; D uncertain. The V gene's germline CDR1 is SGHTA and CDR2 FQGNSA. This CDR3 region has 13 residues. Trimming left V 3 bases short and J 15 bases short, with 18 bases between. The CDR3 is CASSFAPGQAPFF. The CDR3 nucleotides read TGTGCCAGCAGCTTCGCCCCGGGCCAAGCTCCGTTCTTC.

The chain joins TRBV7-9 to TRBJ1-3, with D perhaps TRBD1 (5 bases). Germline V lookup: CDR1 SEHNR, CDR2 FQNEAQ (reference sequence). Trimming removed 5 bases at V and 4 bases at J, with 18 bases between. The CDR3 runs to 16 residues. This CDR3 reads CASSLGLPHAGNTIYF. The CDR3 nucleotides are TGTGCCAGCAGCCTGGGGCTACCCCACGCCGGAAACACCATATATTTT. Based on the CDR3 plus reference TRBV7-9 and TRBJ1-3, the full variable domain is DTGVSQNPRHKITKRGQNVTFRCDPISEHNRLYWYRQTLGQGPEFLTYFQNEAQLEKSRLLSDRFSAERPKGSFSTLEIQRTEQGDSAMYLCASSLGLPHAGNTIYFGEGSWLTVV.

The J gene is TRBJ2-1, the V gene TRBV6-6; 9 bases agree with TRBD2. Unmatched junction bases numbered 2, after V lost 0 bases and J lost 2 bases. Germline V CDR1 and CDR2: MNHNY, SVGAGI (reference sequence). This CDR3 contains 16 residues. CDR3 in amino acids: CASSYSTSGAYNEQFF. Here the CDR3 DNA reads TGTGCCAGCAGTTACTCGACTAGCGGTGCCTACAATGAGCAGTTCTTC.

This clonotype showed up just a few times. V is TRBV6-2 or TRBV6-3 and J is TRBJ1-5; 7 nucleotides agree with TRBD1. Germline-derived CDR1 and CDR2 are MNHEY and SVGEGT. This CDR3 spans 16 amino acids. The V segment lost 5 bases and the J segment 1 base; nucleotides outside the gene matches: 8. The CDR3 here is CASSRGQALSNQPQHF. For the CDR3, the DNA is TGTGCCAGCAGTCGAGGACAGGCGCTCAGCAATCAGCCCCAGCATTTT.

The J gene is TRBJ2-3, the V gene TRBV7-2; D gene uncertain. CDR3 size: 16 residues. V was shortened by 2 bases and J by 0 bases, with 12 bases between the two germline ends. Germline CDR1 is SGHTA and CDR2 is FQGNSA. CDR3 DNA sequence: TGTGCCAGCAGCTTATGGGTAACCTCTAGCACAGATACGCAGTATTTT. It encodes CASSLWVTSSTDTQYF.

This clonotype has a handful of counts. The chain employs TRBV7-2 and TRBJ1-6; TRBD1 aligns across 8 bases. Trimming cost V 5 bases and J 0 bases; bases outside gene matches: 12. CDR1 and CDR2 from the germline V gene are SGHTA and FQGNSA. This CDR3 region has 19 residues. In DNA, the CDR3 is TGTGCCAGCAGCAGACAGGGGCCATCCTTGAGCTCCTATAATTCACCCCTCCACTTT. It yields the protein CASSRQGPSLSSYNSPLHF.

At least ten counts were recorded for this clonotype. The chain links TRBV7-2 to TRBJ2-1; 9 bases fit TRBD2. The V and J ends lost 4 bases and 8 bases, in that order; junction bases with no gene match: 9. This CDR3 has 15 amino acids. CDR1 SGHTA and CDR2 FQGNSA come from the germline V gene. As DNA, the CDR3 is TGTGCCAGCAGCTCCCGCGGGGGGGCCCTCGATGAGCAGTTCTTC. Protein: CASSSRGGALDEQFF.

The chain is built from TRBV12-5 and TRBJ2-2, with D tentatively TRBD1 or TRBD2 (5 bases each). Trimming shortened V by 7 bases and J by 6 bases, and 18 bases separated the two germline ends. Per germline, CDR1 LGHNT and CDR2 FRNRAP. The CDR3 extends over 15 amino acids. CDR3 bases: TGTGCTAGTGCCCCGCGGCTCGGGGCCGCCGGGGAGCTGTTTTTT. Residues: CASAPRLGAAGELFF.

This clonotype was seen repeatedly, ten times or more. V is TRBV11-2 and J is TRBJ1-2; the D gene is possibly TRBD1 (6 bases). The CDR3 consists of 14 residues. The germline V gene encodes CDR1 SGHAT and CDR2 FQNNGV. V dropped 4 bases and J dropped 2 bases, with 11 bases sitting between them. CDR3 sequence: CASSWTVGNYGYTF. As DNA, the CDR3 is TGTGCCAGCAGCTGGACAGTCGGAAACTATGGCTACACCTTC.

This sequence joins TRBV4-1 and TRBJ2-5; 9 bases are shared with TRBD2. The J segment lost 2 bases and the V segment lost 4 bases, leaving 5 bases of the junction unmatched. The CDR3 extends over 15 amino acids. Germline CDR1 reads MGHRA; CDR2 reads YSYEKL. The CDR3 protein is CASSPRLADQETQYF. The CDR3 bases are TGCGCCAGCAGCCCCAGACTAGCGGATCAAGAGACCCAGTACTTC.

This clonotype was recorded a few times. The CDR3 DNA reads TGTGCCAGCAGTTGGGGGGACAGGGATGATGAGACCCAGTACTTC. It yields the protein CASSWGDRDDETQYF. The chain couples TRBV6-5 to TRBJ2-5; 9 bases match TRBD1. The germline V gene encodes CDR1 MNHEY and CDR2 SVGAGI. The CDR3 is made up of 15 amino acids. Trimming took 4 bases from V and 5 from J; bases not matched to a gene: 8.

This clonotype showed up just a few times. V gene TRBV7-4 combines with J gene TRBJ1-2, with a tentative D call TRBD1 (6 bases). The CDR3 contains 13 residues. CDR1 and CDR2 from the germline V gene are SGHVT and SQSDAQ. With 5 bases removed from V and 8 bases from J, the gap between germline ends came to 15 bases. CDR3 DNA sequence: TGTGCCAGCAGCCCCCACGGGGGCGGAGGCTACACCTTC. This encodes CASSPHGGGGYTF. The full variable domain, its missing parts supplied by reference TRBV7-4 and TRBJ1-2, is GAGVSQSPRYKVAKRGRDVALRCDSISGHVTLYWYRQTLGQGSEVLTYSQSDAQRDKSGRPSGRFSAERPERSVSTLKIQRTEQGDSAVYLCASSPHGGGGYTFGSGTRLTVV.

V is TRBV28 and J is TRBJ2-1, with 12 nucleotides matching TRBD2. The CDR3 covers 15 residues. The J segment lost 5 bases and the V segment lost 8 bases, leaving 7 bases of the junction unmatched. Germline V gene sequence: CDR1 MDHEN, CDR2 SYDVKM. The CDR3 DNA follows: TGTGCCAGCTCCTCCCTAGCGGGAGGGCACAATGAGCAGTTCTTC. It specifies CASSSLAGGHNEQFF.

The chain employs TRBV7-9 and TRBJ1-5; tentatively, D is TRBD1 (6 bases). Per germline, CDR1 SEHNR and CDR2 FQNEAQ (reference sequence). The CDR3 loop spans 15 amino acids. Trimming left V 5 bases short and J 7 bases short, with 18 bases between. The chain's CDR3 is CASSRAGEGGQPQHF. As DNA, the CDR3 is TGTGCCAGCAGCCGCGCAGGGGAGGGTGGCCAGCCCCAGCATTTT.

The CDR3, as DNA: TGTGCCAGCAGGGGACAGGGGATAAGGAGGGGCTACACCTTC. It codes for CASRGQGIRRGYTF. The V call is TRBV12-3 or TRBV12-4, the J call TRBJ1-2; 10 bases are shared with TRBD1. CDR3 length: 14 residues. Trimming took 6 bases from V and 8 from J; bases not matched to a gene: 9.

This clonotype was counted at least ten times. This chain joins TRBV6-2 or TRBV6-3 and TRBJ2-3; TRBD2 matches at 7 bases. The CDR3 runs to 15 residues. Germline CDR1 reads MNHEY; CDR2 reads SVGEGT. The V gene end was trimmed by 4 bases and the J gene end by 1 base; junction bases not matched to a gene: 5. The CDR3 region is CASSSAGDRTDTQYF. The CDR3 bases are TGTGCCAGCAGTTCGGCGGGGGACCGCACAGATACGCAGTATTTT.

This clonotype occurred a few times. CDR3 bases: TGTGCCAGCAGTTTAGCGGTGGGCTCTGGGGCCAACGTCCTGACTTTC. Translating it yields CASSLAVGSGANVLTF. The V call is TRBV12-3 or TRBV12-4, the J call TRBJ2-6; D gene uncertain. The CDR3 has 16 amino acids. V lost 0 bases and J lost 0, with 6 bases in between.

CDR3 bases: TGTGCCAGCAGCTTGCCAGGGGGCACGACCAAAAACATTCAGTACTTC. Its protein is CASSLPGGTTKNIQYF. This chain joins TRBV7-6 and TRBJ2-4; TRBD1 matches 8 bases. The germline gives CDR1 SGHVS, CDR2 FNYEAQ. V was clipped by 3 bases and J by 2 bases; unmatched bases: 6. The CDR3 consists of 16 residues.